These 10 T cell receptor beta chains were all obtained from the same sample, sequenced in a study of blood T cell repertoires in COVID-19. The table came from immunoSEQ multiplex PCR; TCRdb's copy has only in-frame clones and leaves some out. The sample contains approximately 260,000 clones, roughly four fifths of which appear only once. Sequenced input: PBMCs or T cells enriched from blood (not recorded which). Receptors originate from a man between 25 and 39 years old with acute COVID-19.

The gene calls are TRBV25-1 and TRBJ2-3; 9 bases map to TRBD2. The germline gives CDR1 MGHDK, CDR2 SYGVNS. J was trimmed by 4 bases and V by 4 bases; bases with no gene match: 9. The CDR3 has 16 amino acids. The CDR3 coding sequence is TGTGCCAGCAGTGGGCGGGGAGCGGGAGGTTCAGATACGCAGTATTTT. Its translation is CASSGRGAGGSDTQYF.

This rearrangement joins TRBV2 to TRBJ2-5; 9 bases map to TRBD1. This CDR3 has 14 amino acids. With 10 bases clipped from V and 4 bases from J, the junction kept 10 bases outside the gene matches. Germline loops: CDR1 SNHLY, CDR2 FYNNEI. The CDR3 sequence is CATFSGQGTETQYF. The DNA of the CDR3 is TGTGCCACTTTCTCGGGACAGGGAACAGAGACCCAGTACTTC.

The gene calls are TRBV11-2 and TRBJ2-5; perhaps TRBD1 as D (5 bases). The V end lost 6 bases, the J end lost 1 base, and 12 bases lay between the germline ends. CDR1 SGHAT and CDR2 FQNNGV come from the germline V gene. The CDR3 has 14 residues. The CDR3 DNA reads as TGTGCCAGCAGGTGGGAAGGGGCCCAAGAGACCCAGTACTTC. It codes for CASRWEGAQETQYF.

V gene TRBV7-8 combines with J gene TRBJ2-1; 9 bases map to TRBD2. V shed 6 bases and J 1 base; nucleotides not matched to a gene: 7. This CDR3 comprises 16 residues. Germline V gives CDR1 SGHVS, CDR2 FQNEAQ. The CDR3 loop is CASRPLAGLSYNEQFF. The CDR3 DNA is TGTGCCAGCAGACCCCTAGCGGGGCTTTCCTACAATGAGCAGTTCTTC.

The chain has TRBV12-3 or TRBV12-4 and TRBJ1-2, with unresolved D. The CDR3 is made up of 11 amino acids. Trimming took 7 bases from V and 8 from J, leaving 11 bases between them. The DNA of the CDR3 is TGTGCCAGCATTGGCCGGAGGGGCTACACCTTC. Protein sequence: CASIGRRGYTF.

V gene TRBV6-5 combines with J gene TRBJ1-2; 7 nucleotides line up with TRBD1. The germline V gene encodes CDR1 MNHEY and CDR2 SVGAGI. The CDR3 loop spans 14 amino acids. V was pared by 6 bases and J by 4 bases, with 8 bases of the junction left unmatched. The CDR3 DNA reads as TGTGCCAGCAGCGTGGGACAGACAGGCTATGGCTACACCTTC. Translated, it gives CASSVGQTGYGYTF.

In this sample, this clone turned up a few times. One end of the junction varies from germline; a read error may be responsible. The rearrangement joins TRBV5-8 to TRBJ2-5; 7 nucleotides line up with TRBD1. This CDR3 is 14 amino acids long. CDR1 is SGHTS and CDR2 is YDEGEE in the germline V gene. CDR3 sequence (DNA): TGTGCCAGCAGGTTGGGACAGCCCCAAGAGACCCAGTACTTC. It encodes CASRLGQPQETQYF. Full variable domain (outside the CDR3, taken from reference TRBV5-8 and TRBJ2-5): EAGVTQSPTHLIKTRGQQATLRCSPISGHTSVYWYQQALGLGLQFLLWYDEGEERNRGNFPPRFSGRQFPNYSSELNVNALELEDSALYLCASRLGQPQETQYFGPGTRLLVL.

The CDR3 nucleotides are TGTGCCACCAGCAGAGGCGAGATTGGCTACACCTTC. This sequence encodes CATSRGEIGYTF. This chain links TRBV15 with TRBJ1-2; D remains ambiguous. V was cut by 1 base and J by 7 bases, with 7 bases left in between. The V gene's germline CDR1 is LNHNV and CDR2 YYDKDF (reference sequence). The CDR3 totals 12 residues.

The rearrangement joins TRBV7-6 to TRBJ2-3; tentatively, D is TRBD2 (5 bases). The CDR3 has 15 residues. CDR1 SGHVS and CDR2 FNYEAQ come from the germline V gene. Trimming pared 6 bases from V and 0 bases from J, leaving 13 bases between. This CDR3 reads CASSSSGTSTDTQYF. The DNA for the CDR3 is TGTGCCAGCAGTTCCAGCGGAACTAGCACAGATACGCAGTATTTT.

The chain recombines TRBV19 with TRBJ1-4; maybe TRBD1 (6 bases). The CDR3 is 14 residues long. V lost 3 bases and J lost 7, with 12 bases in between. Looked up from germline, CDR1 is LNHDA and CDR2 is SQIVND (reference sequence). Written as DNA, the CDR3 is TGTGCCAGTAGTATTTGGGGGCGCGGTGAAAAACTGTTTTTT. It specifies CASSIWGRGEKLFF.